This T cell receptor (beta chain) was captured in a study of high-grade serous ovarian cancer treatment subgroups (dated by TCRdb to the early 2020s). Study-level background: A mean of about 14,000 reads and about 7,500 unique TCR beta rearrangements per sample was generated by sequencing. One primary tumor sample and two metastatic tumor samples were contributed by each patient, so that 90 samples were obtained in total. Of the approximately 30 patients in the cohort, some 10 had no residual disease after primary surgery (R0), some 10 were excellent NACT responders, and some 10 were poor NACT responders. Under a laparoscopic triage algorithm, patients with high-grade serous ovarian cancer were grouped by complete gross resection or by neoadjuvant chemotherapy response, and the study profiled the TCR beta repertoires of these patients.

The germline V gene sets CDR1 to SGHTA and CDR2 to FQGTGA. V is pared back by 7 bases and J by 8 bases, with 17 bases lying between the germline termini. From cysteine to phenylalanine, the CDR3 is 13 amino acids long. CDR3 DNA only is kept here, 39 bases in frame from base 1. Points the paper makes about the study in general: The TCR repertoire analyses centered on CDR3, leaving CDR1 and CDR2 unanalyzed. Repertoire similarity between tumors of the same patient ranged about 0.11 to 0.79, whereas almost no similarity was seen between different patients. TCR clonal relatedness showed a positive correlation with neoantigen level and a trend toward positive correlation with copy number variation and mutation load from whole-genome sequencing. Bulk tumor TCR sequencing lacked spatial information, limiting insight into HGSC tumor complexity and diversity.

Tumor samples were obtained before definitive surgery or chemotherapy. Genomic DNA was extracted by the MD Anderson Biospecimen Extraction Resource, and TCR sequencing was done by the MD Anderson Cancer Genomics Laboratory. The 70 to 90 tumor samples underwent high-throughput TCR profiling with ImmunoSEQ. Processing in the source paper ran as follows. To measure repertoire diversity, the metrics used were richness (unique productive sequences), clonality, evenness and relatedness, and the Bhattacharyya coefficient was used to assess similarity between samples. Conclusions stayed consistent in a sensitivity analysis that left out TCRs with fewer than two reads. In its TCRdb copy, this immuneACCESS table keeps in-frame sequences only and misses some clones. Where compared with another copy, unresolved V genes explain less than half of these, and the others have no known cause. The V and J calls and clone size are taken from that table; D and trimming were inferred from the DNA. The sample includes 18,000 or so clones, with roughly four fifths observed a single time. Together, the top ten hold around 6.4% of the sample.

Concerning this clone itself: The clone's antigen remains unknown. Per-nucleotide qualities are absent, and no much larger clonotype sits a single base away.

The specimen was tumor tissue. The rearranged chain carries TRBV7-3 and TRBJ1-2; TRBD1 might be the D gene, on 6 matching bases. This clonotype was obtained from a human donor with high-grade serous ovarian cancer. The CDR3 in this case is CASIIKGGNGYTF. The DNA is TGTGCCAGCATCATTAAGGGGGGAAACGGCTACACCTTC. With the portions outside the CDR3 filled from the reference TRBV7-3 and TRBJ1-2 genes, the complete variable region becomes GAGVSQTPSNKVTEKGKYVELRCDPISGHTALYWYRQSLGQGPEFLIYFQGTGAADDSGLPNDRFFAVRPEGSVSTLKIQRTERGDSAVYLCASIIKGGNGYTFGSGTRLTVV.